A single sample gave rise to the 27 T cell receptor beta chains below, sequenced in a study of technical replicates of blood from several donors. Measured with immunoSEQ multiplex PCR; TCRdb has only the in-frame clones, and not every one. The sample holds tens of thousands of clones, 90% to 95% seen once. Sequences were obtained from T cells isolated from PBMCs. The receptors derive from a human donor in good health.

This sequence joins TRBV5-1 and TRBJ1-1, with a tentative D call TRBD1 (6 bases). V dropped 0 bases and J dropped 4 bases, with 10 bases sitting between them. The CDR3 is 14 residues long. CDR1 and CDR2 (germline): SGHRS, YFSETQ. The CDR3 bases are TGCGCCAGCAGCTTGGCCGCACAGGGCACTGAAGCTTTCTTT. Its protein is CASSLAAQGTEAFF.

J is TRBJ2-1 and V is TRBV11-3; TRBD2 aligns across 7 bases. V shed 1 base, J shed 6 bases, and the junction held 3 bases outside the gene matches. Per germline, CDR1 SGHNT and CDR2 YENEEA. The CDR3 runs 14 residues. The CDR3, as DNA: TGTGCCAGCAGCTTAGCGGCTAGCGGCAATGAGCAGTTCTTC. Translation gives CASSLAASGNEQFF.

A single count supports this clone. The rearrangement uses TRBV6-5 and TRBJ2-7; tentative D call: TRBD2 (5 bases). This CDR3 is 16 amino acids long. V lost 4 bases, J lost 1 base, and 17 bases lay in between. Germline-derived CDR1 and CDR2 are MNHEY and SVGAGI. The CDR3 sequence: CASSSREGFRSYEQYF. In DNA, the CDR3 is TGTGCCAGCAGTTCACGTGAGGGCTTCCGATCCTACGAGCAGTACTTC.

In this sample, this clone turned up once. This chain uses TRBV4-1 with TRBJ2-1; 11 positions match TRBD2. CDR1 MGHRA and CDR2 YSYEKL come from the germline V gene. The CDR3 contains 17 residues. The ends lost 1 base at V and 3 bases at J; junction bases unmatched: 5. The CDR3 reads CASSQGPTSGVYNEQFF. The CDR3 nucleotides are TGCGCCAGCAGCCAAGGCCCGACTAGCGGGGTCTACAATGAGCAGTTCTTC.

DNA for the CDR3: TGTGCCAGCAGTCCTGGACAGGGGACCTATAGCAATCAGCCCCAGCATTTT. Translated: CASSPGQGTYSNQPQHF. The rearrangement joins TRBV9 to TRBJ1-5, with 9 bases fitting TRBD1. The CDR3 length is 17 residues. From germline, CDR1 is SGDLS and CDR2 YYNGEE. The J segment lost 0 bases and the V segment lost 5 bases, leaving 9 bases of the junction unmatched.

This CDR3 is CASSLGTDEQYF. The CDR3 DNA sequence: TGTGCCAGCAGCTTAGGTACGGACGAGCAGTACTTC. The chain joins TRBV13 to TRBJ2-7; the D is unclear. The V gene's germline CDR1 is PRHDT and CDR2 FYEKMQ (reference sequence). There are 12 residues in the CDR3. Trimming took 0 bases from V and 5 from J, leaving 5 bases between them.

The V and J genes are TRBV15 and TRBJ2-1; D not resolved. CDR3 length: 12 amino acids. CDR1 is LNHNV and CDR2 is YYDKDF in the germline V gene (reference sequence). V was pared by 1 base and J by 5 bases, with 3 bases between. The CDR3 loop reads CATSRVNNEQFF. The CDR3 DNA follows: TGTGCCACCAGCAGAGTTAACAATGAGCAGTTCTTC.

V and J are TRBV6-5 and TRBJ1-1; tentative D call: TRBD1 (5 bases). With 2 bases removed from V and 3 bases from J, the gap between germline ends came to 13 bases. CDR1 is MNHEY, CDR2 SVGAGI, per germline. The CDR3 is made up of 15 amino acids. CDR3 sequence (DNA): TGTGCCAGCAGTTACCGGCAGCAGGGATACACTGAAGCTTTCTTT. Its protein product is CASSYRQQGYTEAFF.

This clone was recorded once. The CDR3 region has the DNA TGCAGCGGTAGGGACAGGGAGTCCTATGGCTACACCTTC. This translates into CSGRDRESYGYTF. This chain connects TRBV29-1 to TRBJ1-2; 9 bases map to TRBD1. Germline trimming cut 7 bases from V and 4 bases from J; bases unmatched to any gene: 7. The CDR3 has 13 amino acids. The germline V gene encodes CDR1 SQVTM and CDR2 ANQGSEA. Variable domain in full (rest from reference TRBV29-1 and TRBJ1-2): SAVISQKPSRDICQRGTSLTIQCQVDSQVTMMFWYRQQPGQSLTLIATANQGSEATYESGFVIDKFPISRPNLTFSTLTVSNMSPEDSSIYLCSGRDRESYGYTFGSGTRLTVV.

The rearrangement links TRBV11-1 to TRBJ2-7; D may be TRBD2 (5 bases). The V and J ends lost 5 bases and 0 bases respectively, with 8 bases between them. Germline V CDR1 and CDR2: SGHAT, FQDESV (reference sequence). The CDR3 is 13 amino acids. Here the CDR3 DNA reads TGTGCCAGCAGCCGGACTGACTCCTACGAGCAGTACTTC. Its protein product is CASSRTDSYEQYF.

The chain employs TRBV28 and TRBJ2-7; 7 nucleotides line up with TRBD1. Germline trimming cut 6 bases from V and 4 bases from J; bases unmatched to any gene: 6. The CDR3 has 13 residues. From germline, CDR1 is MDHEN and CDR2 SYDVKM. In DNA form, the CDR3 reads TGTGCCAGCAGACAGGGGATCGGGTACGAGCAGTACTTC. Translation gives CASRQGIGYEQYF.

The gene calls are TRBV9 and TRBJ2-7; a weak D match, TRBD1 (5 bases). Germline assignment: CDR1 SGDLS and CDR2 YYNGEE. V shed 0 bases and J shed 10 bases, with 11 bases lying between them. The CDR3 totals 12 residues. The CDR3 is CASSVELGAQYF. For the CDR3, the DNA is TGTGCCAGCAGCGTAGAATTAGGGGCCCAGTACTTC.

V usage is TRBV28 and J usage is TRBJ1-1; weak D call: TRBD1 (5 bases). The CDR3 is 17 residues long. CDR1 MDHEN and CDR2 SYDVKM come from the germline V gene. Trimming removed 6 bases from V and 0 bases from J, with 20 bases in between. The DNA of the CDR3 is TGTGCCAGCAGCCCACCTTGGGGGGGGATATTGAACACTGAAGCTTTCTTT. Translation gives CASSPPWGGILNTEAFF.

The chain is built from TRBV5-4 and TRBJ1-2, with 7 positions matching TRBD1. The CDR3 sequence is 12 residues long. Germline trimming cut 4 bases from V and 8 bases from J; bases unmatched to any gene: 5. From germline, CDR1 is SGHNT and CDR2 YYREEE (reference sequence). The CDR3 coding sequence is TGTGCCAGCAGCCAGGACAGGTCAGGCTACACCTTC. It codes for CASSQDRSGYTF.

The rearrangement joins TRBV27 to TRBJ1-2; D not certain. Trimming shortened V by 3 bases and J by 8 bases, and 16 bases separated the two germline ends. The CDR3 extends over 14 amino acids. Germline CDR1 is MNHEY and CDR2 is SMNVEV (reference sequence). In nucleotides, the CDR3 is TGTGCCAGCAGTTTTTCCACCGGGGTGACCGGCTACACCTTC. This gives the protein CASSFSTGVTGYTF.

This chain links TRBV7-9 with TRBJ1-5; unclear D gene. The CDR3 is made up of 16 amino acids. Germline V CDR1 and CDR2: SEHNR, FQNEAQ (reference sequence). V gave up 5 bases and J gave up 0 bases, with 14 bases separating them. For the CDR3, the DNA is TGTGCCAGCAGCAATAACGCAGATTATAGCAATCAGCCCCAGCATTTT. This codes for CASSNNADYSNQPQHF.

The genes are TRBV5-1 and TRBJ1-1; D is unclear. The CDR3 runs 13 residues. V was pared by 0 bases and J by 1 base, with 4 bases between. Germline V lookup: CDR1 SGHRS, CDR2 YFSETQ. In nucleotides, the CDR3 is TGCGCCAGCAGCTTGGCAGAGAACACTGAAGCTTTCTTT. Protein product: CASSLAENTEAFF.

V is TRBV29-1 and J is TRBJ2-7; 7 positions agree with TRBD2. The V gene end was trimmed by 2 bases and the J gene end by 4 bases; junction bases not matched to a gene: 5. The germline gives CDR1 SQVTM, CDR2 ANQGSEA. This CDR3 comprises 13 residues. In DNA, the CDR3 is TGCAGCGTTGAATCCGGGGGGATTTACGAGCAGTACTTC. The encoded protein is CSVESGGIYEQYF.

The chain's CDR3 is CASSQETSGIPSYEQYF. CDR3 nucleotides: TGCGCCAGCAGCCAAGAAACTAGCGGGATCCCCTCCTACGAGCAGTACTTC. The chain employs TRBV4-1 and TRBJ2-7, with 10 bases identical to TRBD2. CDR3 length equals 17 residues. Germline V gene lookup returns CDR1 MGHRA and CDR2 YSYEKL. V gave up 0 bases and J gave up 0 bases; unmatched junction bases: 5.

This clone was observed once. The genes are TRBV4-1 and TRBJ2-5, with D uncertain. This CDR3 contains 21 residues. V was pared by 1 base and J by 2 bases, with 29 bases between. Germline values: CDR1 MGHRA, CDR2 YSYEKL. CDR3: CASSQVLFLAPPIGRQETQYF. In DNA, the CDR3 is TGCGCCAGCAGCCAAGTTTTGTTCTTAGCCCCCCCAATAGGTAGACAAGAGACCCAGTACTTC.

Of note for this clone: One end of the junction fails to match germline, which may point to a read error. This chain joins TRBV28 and TRBJ1-5; TRBD1 is a possible D gene (6 bases). Germline assignment: CDR1 MDHEN and CDR2 SYDVKM. The CDR3 extends over 14 amino acids. The CDR3 nucleotides are TGTGCCAGCCTCTCCCACAGGGACAATCGGCCCCAGCATTTT. Translated: CASLSHRDNRPQHF.

This clone occurred once. The J gene is TRBJ2-7, the V gene TRBV15, with 10 bases matching TRBD2. The CDR3 totals 14 residues. Per germline, CDR1 LNHNV and CDR2 YYDKDF (reference sequence). The junction had 3 bases not matched to a gene; V was cut back by 4 bases and J by 3 bases. As DNA, the CDR3 is TGTGCCACCAGCACCGGGACTAGCGACTACGAGCAGTACTTC. Translated, it gives CATSTGTSDYEQYF. Looking up the rest from reference TRBV15 and TRBJ2-7 gives the full variable domain: DAMVIQNPRYQVTQFGKPVTLSCSQTLNHNVMYWYQQKSSQAPKLLFHYYDKDFNNEADTPDNFQSRRPNTSFCFLDIRSPGLGDTAMYLCATSTGTSDYEQYFGPGTRLTVT.

Concerning this clone itself: A junction boundary mismatches the germline segment, possibly from a read error. The rearrangement joins TRBV7-3 to TRBJ2-1; D may be TRBD1 (7 bases). The CDR3 is 16 residues long. Germline V CDR1 and CDR2: SGHTA, FQGTGA. The CDR3 region has the DNA TGTGCCAACAGCCTGACTAGTTTGGGCCCAGGGGGTGAGCAGTTCTTC. Translated, it gives CANSLTSLGPGGEQFF.

V is TRBV7-8 and J is TRBJ2-1, with 9 nucleotides matching TRBD2. The V gene's germline CDR1 is SGHVS and CDR2 FQNEAQ. The CDR3 loop spans 16 amino acids. V was clipped by 4 bases and J by 1 base; unmatched bases: 5. Here the CDR3 reads CASSYPTSGSYNEQFF. The CDR3 coding sequence is TGTGCCAGCAGCTACCCGACTAGCGGATCCTACAATGAGCAGTTCTTC.

The gene calls are TRBV27 and TRBJ1-1, with a possible D match to TRBD1 (6 bases). Germline V gene lookup returns CDR1 MNHEY and CDR2 SMNVEV (reference sequence). This CDR3 has 17 amino acids. V was pared by 2 bases and J by 4 bases, with 20 bases between. CDR3 in DNA: TGTGCCAGCAGTTTAGTTGGGGGGGCAAGAGGGGGCACTGAAGCTTTCTTT. Its translation: CASSLVGGARGGTEAFF.

This clone was observed a single time. The chain has TRBV5-1 and TRBJ2-5; 10 nucleotides line up with TRBD2. CDR1 and CDR2 from the germline V gene are SGHRS and YFSETQ. V lost 4 bases and J lost 5; bases outside the gene matches: 14. There are 17 residues in the CDR3. The CDR3 nucleotides are TGCGCCAGCAGCGGAACTGGGGCTAGCGGGAGTATGGAGACCCAGTACTTC. The encoded protein is CASSGTGASGSMETQYF.

V usage is TRBV10-1 and J usage is TRBJ1-2; TRBD1 is a possible D gene (6 bases). The V gene's germline CDR1 is WNHNN and CDR2 SYGVQD (reference sequence). V lost 2 bases to trimming and J lost 4 bases, with 8 bases between them. This CDR3 is 13 amino acids long. CDR3: CASSEVRGYGYTF. The CDR3 nucleotides are TGCGCCAGCAGTGAGGTCAGGGGCTATGGCTACACCTTC.